These 11 T cell receptor beta chains came from one sample sequenced in a study of T cell changes during pregnancy in multiple sclerosis. The repertoire was sequenced with immunoSEQ multiplex PCR; TCRdb's copy has only in-frame clones and lacks some. This table has around 69,000 clones, 90% to 95% appearing once. This material consisted of CD8+ T cells from peripheral blood mononuclear cells, taken before pregnancy. The source of these receptors is a female donor with multiple sclerosis, enrolled in a pregnancy study.

The chain recombines TRBV27 with TRBJ2-7, with 7 bases that match TRBD1. This CDR3 is 15 amino acids long. V was clipped by 3 bases and J by 5 bases; unmatched bases: 10. The V gene's germline CDR1 is MNHEY and CDR2 SMNVEV (reference sequence). CDR3 in amino acids: CASSFGPGQADEQYF. In nucleotides, the CDR3 is TGTGCCAGCAGTTTCGGACCCGGACAGGCTGACGAGCAGTACTTC.

This rearrangement joins TRBV5-1 to TRBJ1-5, with 7 bases that match TRBD1. From germline, CDR1 is SGHRS and CDR2 YFSETQ. There are 19 residues in the CDR3. Unmatched junction bases numbered 16, after V lost 0 bases and J lost 4 bases. In DNA, the CDR3 is TGCGCCAGCAGCTTGGTGGTTTCCCCGATACAGGGGTTTAATCAGCCCCAGCATTTT. As protein: CASSLVVSPIQGFNQPQHF.

The CDR3 is CASSTSTGELFF. For the CDR3, the DNA is TGTGCCAGCAGCACTTCTACCGGGGAGCTGTTTTTT. The genes are TRBV9 and TRBJ2-2; no firm D call. Germline assignment: CDR1 SGDLS and CDR2 YYNGEE. This CDR3 contains 12 residues. The V end was cut by 4 bases, the J end by 5 bases, with 6 bases between.

The V and J genes are TRBV27 and TRBJ2-1; TRBD2 matches 8 bases. V gave up 6 bases and J gave up 2 bases; unmatched junction bases: 6. This CDR3 has 15 residues. The V gene's germline CDR1 is MNHEY and CDR2 SMNVEV (reference sequence). The CDR3 sequence is CASRVLAGTYNEQFF. DNA of the CDR3: TGTGCCAGCAGGGTCCTAGCGGGCACCTACAATGAGCAGTTCTTC.

The V call is TRBV27, the J call TRBJ1-2; possibly TRBD1 for D (5 bases). Germline V gene sequence: CDR1 MNHEY, CDR2 SMNVEV (reference sequence). CDR3 length: 15 amino acids. V lost 0 bases, J lost 4 bases, and 12 bases lay in between. CDR3 in amino acids: CASSLSDKGPYGYTF. CDR3 coding DNA: TGTGCCAGCAGTTTATCAGACAAGGGGCCCTATGGCTACACCTTC.

The V and J genes are TRBV5-1 and TRBJ1-2, with 10 bases matching TRBD1. The V and J ends lost 4 bases and 0 bases, in that order; junction bases with no gene match: 6. The CDR3 has 16 residues. Germline V lookup: CDR1 SGHRS, CDR2 YFSETQ. CDR3 sequence reads: CASSDGTGDTNYGYTF. CDR3 coding DNA: TGCGCCAGCAGCGACGGGACAGGGGATACTAACTATGGCTACACCTTC.

The CDR3 loop reads CASSHLGGGDGYTF. CDR3 DNA: TGTGCCAGCAGCCACCTGGGGGGGGGAGATGGCTACACCTTC. The chain is built from TRBV7-9 and TRBJ1-2; maybe TRBD1 (5 bases). This CDR3 spans 14 amino acids. V was clipped by 5 bases and J by 6 bases, with 16 bases between them. Germline V gives CDR1 SEHNR, CDR2 FQNEAQ (reference sequence).

This clone was recorded only once. The chain joins TRBV2 to TRBJ2-1, with D perhaps matching TRBD2 (5 bases). Germline lookup yields CDR1 SNHLY and CDR2 FYNNEI. Trimming left V 5 bases short and J 6 bases short, with 14 bases between. This CDR3 has 14 residues. CDR3 DNA: TGTGCCAGCAGTCTAGCAGGTTCTTCCAATGAGCAGTTCTTC. It translates to CASSLAGSSNEQFF.

The chain recombines TRBV13 with TRBJ1-1; no reliable D call. V gave up 7 bases and J gave up 0 bases, with 6 bases separating them. Germline lookup yields CDR1 PRHDT and CDR2 FYEKMQ (reference sequence). CDR3 length equals 12 residues. CDR3 loop: CASNSVNTEAFF. The CDR3, as DNA: TGTGCCAGCAATTCGGTGAACACTGAAGCTTTCTTT.

The CDR3 spells CASSPGNTEAFF. The CDR3 DNA is TGTGCCAGCAGTCCAGGGAACACTGAAGCTTTCTTT. The chain combines TRBV5-6 with TRBJ1-1; no clear D gene. The CDR3 contains 12 residues. V lost 5 bases, J lost 1 base, and 6 bases lay in between. Per germline, CDR1 SGHDT and CDR2 YYEEEE.

Comment on this clone: Other DNA sequences in the same sample also yield this CDR3. The gene calls are TRBV27 and TRBJ1-1, with a tentative D call TRBD1 (5 bases). CDR1 MNHEY and CDR2 SMNVEV come from the germline V gene (reference sequence). Trimming removed 0 bases from V and 2 bases from J, with 7 bases in between. The CDR3 runs 14 residues. The CDR3 bases are TGTGCCAGCAGTTTATCAAGGGGTAACACTGAAGCTTTCTTT. Translation: CASSLSRGNTEAFF.